The rows below give T cell receptor beta chains drawn from one sample of a study of Graves' ophthalmopathy and Graves' hyperthyroidism. TCRdb called the multiplex PCR reads again in MiXCR, with one record for every CDR3 protein. The top ten hold roughly 7% of the sample, which has some 380,000 distinct CDR3 sequences, roughly 15% seen once. The sequenced sample was peripheral blood. These receptors were taken from a woman aged 18-29 years with stable Graves' hyperthyroidism. Both conserved end residues are part of each CDR3. The D gene is left open where the match is weak. Rows give clone size only sometimes, using once, few, many, or a class for an expanded clone.

size	V	J	D	length	CDR3	DNA
-	TRBV14	TRBJ1-2	-	13	CVSSQDRNYGYTF	TGTGTCAGCAGCCAAGATCGTAACTATGGCTACACCTTC
few	TRBV20-1	TRBJ2-7	-	11	CSARESDREYF	TGCAGTGCTAGAGAGTCAGACAGAGAGTACTTC
few	TRBV6-1	TRBJ1-6	TRBD1	14	CASRRDRINSPLHF	TGTGCCAGCAGGAGGGACAGGATAAATTCACCCCTCCACTTT
many	TRBV12-3/TRBV12-4	TRBJ1-2	-	15	CATRRGGPPNYGYTF	TGTGCCACCCGCCGGGGGGGGCCTCCTAACTATGGCTACACCTTC
many	TRBV2	TRBJ1-1	TRBD1	10	CAGGQGEAFF	TGTGCCGGTGGACAGGGCGAAGCTTTCTTT
many	TRBV24-1	TRBJ2-7	-	13	CATSDPNSYEQYF	TGTGCCACCAGTGACCCTAACTCCTACGAGCAGTACTTC
many	TRBV3-1	TRBJ2-7	-	15	CASSQRVSPSYEQYF	TGTGCCAGCAGCCAAAGGGTCAGTCCTTCTTACGAGCAGTACTTC
few	TRBV4-1	TRBJ1-2	TRBD1	20	CASSQAGRGDRGGINYGYTF	TGCGCCAGCAGCCAAGCCGGGAGGGGGGACAGGGGAGGTATCAACTATGGCTACACCTTC
-	TRBV9	TRBJ1-1	TRBD1	15	CASSVQGDMNTEAFF	TGTGCCAGCAGCGTACAGGGGGACATGAACACTGAAGCTTTCTTT
once	TRBV6-1	TRBJ1-6	-	14	CASSGQLDNSPLHF	TGTGCCAGCAGCGGACAGCTAGATAATTCACCCCTCCACTTT
many	TRBV12-3/TRBV12-4	TRBJ1-1	-	13	CATEKGMNTEAFF	TGTGCCACCGAAAAAGGGATGAACACTGAAGCTTTCTTT
once	TRBV6-1	TRBJ1-1	-	14	CASSAENMNTEAFF	TGTGCCAGCAGTGCTGAGAACATGAACACTGAAGCTTTCTTT
many	TRBV13	TRBJ2-7	-	13	CASSLSPYYEQYF	TGTGCCAGCAGCTTATCCCCCTACTACGAGCAGTACTTC
many	TRBV19	TRBJ1-2	-	16	CASSMGARPRDYGYTF	TGTGCCAGTAGTATGGGTGCAAGACCGAGGGACTATGGCTACACCTTC
-	TRBV11-2	TRBJ1-2	-	15	CASSPLRGPLYGYTF	TGTGCCAGCAGCCCTCTCAGGGGCCCTCTCTATGGCTACACCTTC
many	TRBV10-2	TRBJ1-5	-	15	CASSPVGHFNQPQHF	TGCGCCAGCAGCCCGGTGGGGCACTTCAATCAGCCCCAGCATTTT
-	TRBV4-1	TRBJ1-1	-	14	CASSQGRLRAEAFF	TGCGCCAGCAGCCAAGGTAGACTTCGTGCGGAAGCTTTCTTT
many	TRBV6-2/TRBV6-3	TRBJ2-2	-	15	CASSFESGWLSELFF	TGTGCCAGCAGTTTCGAGTCTGGCTGGTTGTCGGAGCTGTTTTTT
many	TRBV20-1	TRBJ1-5	-	13	CSASQGSGQPQHF	TGCAGTGCTAGCCAGGGCAGCGGTCAGCCCCAGCATTTT
many	TRBV6-4	TRBJ2-3	TRBD1	15	CASSDGQGLTDTQYF	TGTGCCAGCAGCGACGGACAGGGGCTCACAGATACGCAGTATTTT
-	TRBV12-3/TRBV12-4	TRBJ1-1	-	12	CASKTDRTEAFF	TGTGCCAGCAAAACTGATCGCACTGAAGCTTTCTTT
many	TRBV5-1	TRBJ1-6	TRBD1	15	CASSFSDRGNSPLHF	TGCGCCAGCAGCTTCTCGGACAGGGGTAATTCACCCCTCCACTTT
many	TRBV4-1	TRBJ1-5	-	15	CASSYRVYSNQPQHF	TGCGCCAGCAGCTATAGGGTCTATAGCAATCAGCCCCAGCATTTT
many	TRBV12-3/TRBV12-4	TRBJ1-2	-	13	CASSLGGGRGYTF	TGTGCCAGCAGTTTGGGCGGGGGACGTGGCTACACCTTC
-	TRBV7-8	TRBJ1-5	-	17	CASSLGQGPYSNQPQHF	TGTGCCAGCAGCTTAGGTCAGGGGCCTTATAGCAATCAGCCCCAGCATTTT